This T cell receptor beta chain was captured in a study of T cell changes during pregnancy in multiple sclerosis. CDR1 and CDR2 from the germline V gene are MNHNS and SASEGT. V shed 7 bases and J 4 bases; nucleotides not matched to a gene: 12. The CDR3 is 15 amino acids. Using immunoSEQ multiplex PCR, the repertoire was profiled, and TCRdb retains in-frame clones only, with some absent. The table lists nearly 20,000 clones, roughly 89% of them singletons, with 5.8% in the top ten. Sequenced here: CD8+ T cells from peripheral blood mononuclear cells, sampled in the third trimester of pregnancy. This receptor was taken from a female donor in good health, enrolled as a control in a pregnancy study. The rearrangement joins TRBV6-1 to TRBJ2-7, with 8 bases that match TRBD1. Written as DNA, the CDR3 is TGTGCCAGCACTGAGGGGACAGGTTACTTTTACGAGCAGTACTTC. Translated, it gives CASTEGTGYFYEQYF.